This TCR beta chain came from a study of lymphopenia after photon versus proton radiotherapy. Of note for this clone: Antigen unknown.

The CDR3 loop spans 15 amino acids. Per germline, CDR1 SGHKS and CDR2 YYEKEE (reference sequence). V was clipped by 0 bases and J by 3 bases; unmatched bases: 3. Study-level results: Photon-treated patients lost naive T cells and TCR diversity; proton-treated stayed stable.

Generated by immunoSEQ multiplex PCR, the TCRdb table keeps only in-frame clones and is missing some. The sample lists approximately 20,000 clones; 85% to 95% were seen once. The chain links TRBV5-5 to TRBJ2-1, with 7 bases identical to TRBD1. The sequence was collected from a man aged 55 to 70 with pancreatic cancer. The sequencing used peripheral blood, collected from a patient treated with photon-based radiotherapy. CDR3 DNA sequence: TGTGCCAGCAGCTTGGAGGCAGGGGGCTACAATGAGCAGTTCTTC. Its translation: CASSLEAGGYNEQFF.